The 8 T cell receptor beta chains presented below share a single source sample, sequenced in a study of CD4 and CD8 cells across lung adenocarcinoma regions. One entry per CDR3 protein, called by TCRdb with MiXCR from the PCR reads. The table shows roughly 1,800 distinct CDR3 sequences, with about half occurring only once. Sequencing used CD4+ T cells from the center of a lung tumor. The receptors were sampled from a female donor with lung adenocarcinoma. The CD4 and CD8 labels of this study may be unreliable.

The V call is TRBV20-1, the J call TRBJ2-3; 8 positions agree with TRBD1. Germline CDR1 DFQATT, CDR2 SNEGSKA (reference sequence). CDR3 length equals 16 residues. The V segment lost 3 bases and the J segment 2 bases; nucleotides outside the gene matches: 10. CDR3 DNA: TGCAGTGCTAGCTTACCGGGACAGGCCCTCACAGATACGCAGTATTTT. Encoded protein: CSASLPGQALTDTQYF.

The chain links TRBV10-2 to TRBJ2-1, with 9 bases that match TRBD2. The DNA matches TRBJ2-7 better at its end, which makes the J call doubtful. Germline CDR1 WSHSY, CDR2 SAAADI. There are 14 residues in the CDR3. The CDR3 region is CASIHSGSIYEQYF. The CDR3 DNA reads as TGCGCCAGCATACATAGCGGGAGTATTTACGAGCAGTACTTC.

The J gene is TRBJ2-1, the V gene TRBV6-5; D possibly corresponds to TRBD1 (5 bases). The CDR3 is 15 residues long. V dropped 2 bases and J dropped 10 bases, with 18 bases sitting between them. The germline V gene encodes CDR1 MNHEY and CDR2 SVGAGI. This CDR3 is CASSYGWQGYYEQFF. The CDR3 nucleotides read TGTGCCAGCAGTTACGGGTGGCAGGGCTACTACGAGCAGTTCTTC.

The table lists this clonotype with a few counts. The rearrangement joins TRBV14 to TRBJ2-1; the match to TRBD2 covers 7 bases. The germline V gene encodes CDR1 SGHDN and CDR2 FVKESK. V dropped 2 bases and J dropped 6; count of bases not matched to a gene: 10. The CDR3 loop spans 16 amino acids. The CDR3 nucleotides are TGTGCCAGCAGCCAATTAAACCGGACTAGAGGCAATGAGCAGTTCTTC. It translates to CASSQLNRTRGNEQFF.

In its sample, this clonotype was seen once. The chain has TRBV6-5 and TRBJ2-5, with 10 bases fitting TRBD2. The J call could be wrong; TRBJ2-7 is a better fit for the DNA end. CDR3 length equals 15 residues. From germline, CDR1 is MNHEY and CDR2 SVGAGI. CDR3 in DNA: TGTGCCAGCAGTCACCAGACTAGCGGGTACTACGAGCAGTACTTC. Amino acids: CASSHQTSGYYEQYF.

This clonotype appeared once. The gene calls are TRBV6-1 and TRBJ1-5; 11 bases agree with TRBD1. V trimming: 7 bases; J trimming: 4 bases; junction bases outside the gene matches: 12. The CDR3 length is 17 residues. CDR1 is MNHNS, CDR2 SASEGT, per germline. The CDR3 here is CASTRGPGQGGNQPQHF. CDR3 nucleotide sequence: TGTGCCAGCACCCGAGGGCCGGGACAGGGGGGTAATCAGCCCCAGCATTTT.

This clonotype is medium-sized (0.01 to 0.1%) by share. CDR3 sequence reads: CASRVDRVDEQYF. The CDR3, as DNA: TGTGCCAGCAGGGTTGACAGGGTCGACGAGCAGTACTTC. The chain combines TRBV6-1 with TRBJ2-7; TRBD1 aligns across 7 bases. Trimming cost V 6 bases and J 5 bases; bases outside gene matches: 7. The CDR3 length is 13 residues. Germline loops: CDR1 MNHNS, CDR2 SASEGT.

In this sample, this clonotype is large (0.1 to 1%). V gene TRBV27 combines with J gene TRBJ2-5; D might be TRBD1 (6 bases). The germline CDR1 and CDR2 sequences are MNHEY and SMNVEV (reference sequence). CDR3 length: 13 residues. V shed 5 bases and J shed 4 bases, with 11 bases lying between them. The CDR3 region is CASSIQGVETQYF. CDR3 DNA: TGTGCCAGCAGTATACAGGGAGTAGAGACCCAGTACTTC.